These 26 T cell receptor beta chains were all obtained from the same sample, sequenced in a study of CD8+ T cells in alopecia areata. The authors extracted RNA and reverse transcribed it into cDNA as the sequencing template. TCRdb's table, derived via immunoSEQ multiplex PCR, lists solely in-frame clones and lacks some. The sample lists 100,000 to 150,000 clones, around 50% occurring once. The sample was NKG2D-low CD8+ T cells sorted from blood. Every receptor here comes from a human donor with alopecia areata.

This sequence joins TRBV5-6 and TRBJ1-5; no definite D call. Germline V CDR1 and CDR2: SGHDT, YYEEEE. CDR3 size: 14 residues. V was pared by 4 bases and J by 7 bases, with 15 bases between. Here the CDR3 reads CASSPGFEGQPQHF. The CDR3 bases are TGTGCCAGCAGCCCCGGGTTTGAGGGACAGCCCCAGCATTTT.

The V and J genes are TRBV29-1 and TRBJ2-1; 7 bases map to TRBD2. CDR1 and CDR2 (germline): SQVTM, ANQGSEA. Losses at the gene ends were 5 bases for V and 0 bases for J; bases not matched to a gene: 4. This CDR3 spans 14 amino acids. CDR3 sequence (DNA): TGCAGCGTTCCCGGGGGGAGCTCCTACAATGAGCAGTTCTTC. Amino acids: CSVPGGSSYNEQFF.

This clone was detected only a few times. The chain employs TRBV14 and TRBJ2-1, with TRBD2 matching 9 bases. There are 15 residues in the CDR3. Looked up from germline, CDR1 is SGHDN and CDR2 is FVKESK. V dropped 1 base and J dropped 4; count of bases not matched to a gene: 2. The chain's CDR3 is CASSQAAGGYNEQFF. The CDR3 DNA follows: TGTGCCAGCAGCCAAGCCGCGGGAGGGTACAATGAGCAGTTCTTC.

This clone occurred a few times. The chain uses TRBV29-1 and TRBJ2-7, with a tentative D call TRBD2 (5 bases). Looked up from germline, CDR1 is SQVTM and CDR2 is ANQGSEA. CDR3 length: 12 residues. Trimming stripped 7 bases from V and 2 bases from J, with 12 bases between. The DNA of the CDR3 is TGCAGCGCTAAAAGCGGTACCTACGAGCAGTACTTC. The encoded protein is CSAKSGTYEQYF.

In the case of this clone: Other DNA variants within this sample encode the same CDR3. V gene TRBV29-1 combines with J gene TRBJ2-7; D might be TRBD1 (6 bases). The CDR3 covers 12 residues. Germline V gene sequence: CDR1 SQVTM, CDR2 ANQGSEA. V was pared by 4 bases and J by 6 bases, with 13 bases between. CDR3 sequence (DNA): TGCAGCGTTGCCGGGCCACAGGGCGAGCAGTACTTC. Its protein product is CSVAGPQGEQYF.

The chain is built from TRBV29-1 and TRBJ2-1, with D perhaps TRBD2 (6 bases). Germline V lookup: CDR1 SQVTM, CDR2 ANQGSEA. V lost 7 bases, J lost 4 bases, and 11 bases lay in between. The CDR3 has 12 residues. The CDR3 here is CSGGGDYNEQFF. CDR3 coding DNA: TGCAGCGGGGGAGGAGATTACAATGAGCAGTTCTTC.

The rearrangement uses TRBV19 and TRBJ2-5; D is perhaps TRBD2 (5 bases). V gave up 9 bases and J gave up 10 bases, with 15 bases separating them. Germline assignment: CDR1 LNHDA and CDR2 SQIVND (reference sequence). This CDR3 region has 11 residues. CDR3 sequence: CASGVVGDQYF. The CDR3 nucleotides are TGTGCCAGCGGGGTGGTGGGAGACCAGTACTTC.

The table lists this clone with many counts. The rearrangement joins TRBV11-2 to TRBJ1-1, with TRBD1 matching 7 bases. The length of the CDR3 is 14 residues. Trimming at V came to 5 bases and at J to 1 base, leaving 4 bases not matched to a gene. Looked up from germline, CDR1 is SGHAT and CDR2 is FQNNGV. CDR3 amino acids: CASSDRTGNTEAFF. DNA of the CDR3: TGTGCCAGCAGCGACCGGACAGGGAACACTGAAGCTTTCTTT.

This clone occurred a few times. CDR3 bases: TGTGCCAGCAGCCAAGATGTACCGCGGCCCTCCTGGTTCTTC. Amino acids: CASSQDVPRPSWFF. The rearrangement uses TRBV14 and TRBJ2-1; D gene uncertain. There are 14 residues in the CDR3. Trimming cost V 0 bases and J 15 bases, with 18 bases left between them. CDR1 and CDR2 (germline): SGHDN, FVKESK.

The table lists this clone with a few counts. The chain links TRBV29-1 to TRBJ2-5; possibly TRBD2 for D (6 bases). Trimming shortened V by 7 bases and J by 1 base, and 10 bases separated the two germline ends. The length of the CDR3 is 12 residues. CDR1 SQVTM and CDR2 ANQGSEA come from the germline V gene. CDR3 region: CSARDSQETQYF. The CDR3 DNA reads TGCAGCGCCCGGGACTCCCAAGAGACCCAGTACTTC.

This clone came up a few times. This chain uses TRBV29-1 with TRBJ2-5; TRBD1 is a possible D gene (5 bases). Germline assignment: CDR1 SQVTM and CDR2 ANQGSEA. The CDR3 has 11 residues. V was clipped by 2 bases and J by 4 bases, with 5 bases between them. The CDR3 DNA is TGCAGCGTTGAACAGGGAGAGACCCAGTACTTC. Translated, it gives CSVEQGETQYF.

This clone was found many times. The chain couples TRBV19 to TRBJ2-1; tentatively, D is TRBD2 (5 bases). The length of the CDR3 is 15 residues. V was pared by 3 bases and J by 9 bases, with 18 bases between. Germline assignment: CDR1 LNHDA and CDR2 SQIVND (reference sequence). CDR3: CASSITKGLGSEQFF. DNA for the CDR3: TGTGCCAGTAGTATTACGAAGGGATTAGGGAGTGAGCAGTTCTTC.

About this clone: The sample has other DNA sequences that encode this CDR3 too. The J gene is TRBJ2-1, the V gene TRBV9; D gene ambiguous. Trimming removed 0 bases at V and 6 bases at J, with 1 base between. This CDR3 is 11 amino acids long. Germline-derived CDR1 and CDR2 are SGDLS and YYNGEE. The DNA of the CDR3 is TGTGCCAGCAGCGTAGCCAATGAGCAGTTCTTC. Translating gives CASSVANEQFF.

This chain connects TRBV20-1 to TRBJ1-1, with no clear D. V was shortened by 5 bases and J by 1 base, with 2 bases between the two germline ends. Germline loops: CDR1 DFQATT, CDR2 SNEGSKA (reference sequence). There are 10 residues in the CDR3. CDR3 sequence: CSAENTEAFF. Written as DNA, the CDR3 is TGCAGTGCTGAGAACACTGAAGCTTTCTTT.

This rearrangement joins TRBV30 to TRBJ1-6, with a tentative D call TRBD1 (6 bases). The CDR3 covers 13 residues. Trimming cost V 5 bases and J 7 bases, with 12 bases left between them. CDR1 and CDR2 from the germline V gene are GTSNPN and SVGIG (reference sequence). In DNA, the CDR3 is TGTGCCTGGCTGGGGGCCGCAAATTCACCCCTCCACTTT. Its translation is CAWLGAANSPLHF.

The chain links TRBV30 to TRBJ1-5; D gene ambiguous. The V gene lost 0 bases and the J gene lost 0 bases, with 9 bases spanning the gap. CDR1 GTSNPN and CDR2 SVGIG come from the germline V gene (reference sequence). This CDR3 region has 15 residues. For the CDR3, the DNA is TGTGCCTGGAGTGTGGGCAGCTATAGCAATCAGCCCCAGCATTTT. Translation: CAWSVGSYSNQPQHF.

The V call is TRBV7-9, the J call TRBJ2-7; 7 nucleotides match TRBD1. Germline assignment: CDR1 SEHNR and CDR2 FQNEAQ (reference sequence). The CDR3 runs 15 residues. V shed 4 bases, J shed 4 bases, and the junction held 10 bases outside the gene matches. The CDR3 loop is CASSSEDRPLYEQYF. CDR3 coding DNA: TGTGCCAGCAGCTCCGAGGACAGGCCCCTTTACGAGCAGTACTTC.

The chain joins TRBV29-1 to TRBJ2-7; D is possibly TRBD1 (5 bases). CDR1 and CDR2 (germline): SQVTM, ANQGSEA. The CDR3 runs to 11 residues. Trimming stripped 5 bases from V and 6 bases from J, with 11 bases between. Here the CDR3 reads CSVWSQGEQYF. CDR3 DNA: TGCAGCGTTTGGTCGCAGGGCGAGCAGTACTTC.

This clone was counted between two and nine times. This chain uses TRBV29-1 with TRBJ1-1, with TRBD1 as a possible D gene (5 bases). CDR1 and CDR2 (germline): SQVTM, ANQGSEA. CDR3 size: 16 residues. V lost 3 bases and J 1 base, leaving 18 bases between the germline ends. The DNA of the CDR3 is TGCAGCGTTGATAGTCGGGGCCGGGAGGGGAACACTGAAGCTTTCTTT. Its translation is CSVDSRGREGNTEAFF. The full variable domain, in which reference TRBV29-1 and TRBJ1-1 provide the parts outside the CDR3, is SAVISQKPSRDICQRGTSLTIQCQVDSQVTMMFWYRQQPGQSLTLIATANQGSEATYESGFVIDKFPISRPNLTFSTLTVSNMSPEDSSIYLCSVDSRGREGNTEAFFGQGTRLTVV.

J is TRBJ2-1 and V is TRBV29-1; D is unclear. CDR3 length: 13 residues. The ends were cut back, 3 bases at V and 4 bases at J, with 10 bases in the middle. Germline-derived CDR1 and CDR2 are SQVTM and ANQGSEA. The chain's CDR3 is CSVESDIYNEQFF. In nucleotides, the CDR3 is TGCAGCGTTGAGTCCGATATATACAATGAGCAGTTCTTC.

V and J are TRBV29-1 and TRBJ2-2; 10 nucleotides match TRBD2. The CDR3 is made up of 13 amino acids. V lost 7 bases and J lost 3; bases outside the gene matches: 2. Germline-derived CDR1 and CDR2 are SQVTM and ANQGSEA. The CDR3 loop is CSGTSGDTGELFF. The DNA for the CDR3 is TGCAGCGGTACTAGCGGGGACACCGGGGAGCTGTTTTTT.

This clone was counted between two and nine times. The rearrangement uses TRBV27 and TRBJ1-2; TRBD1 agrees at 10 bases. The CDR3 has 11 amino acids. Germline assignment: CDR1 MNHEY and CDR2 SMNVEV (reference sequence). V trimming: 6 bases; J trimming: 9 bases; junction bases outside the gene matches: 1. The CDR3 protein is CASRTGGSYTF. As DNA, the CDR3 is TGTGCCAGCAGGACAGGGGGCAGCTACACCTTC.

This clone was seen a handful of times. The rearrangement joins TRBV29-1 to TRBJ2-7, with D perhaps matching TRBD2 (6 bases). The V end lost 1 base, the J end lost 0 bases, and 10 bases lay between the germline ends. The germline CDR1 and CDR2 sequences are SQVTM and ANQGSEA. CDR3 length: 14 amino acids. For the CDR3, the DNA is TGCAGCGTTGAAGTTAGCGGAATCTCCTACGAGCAGTACTTC. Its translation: CSVEVSGISYEQYF.

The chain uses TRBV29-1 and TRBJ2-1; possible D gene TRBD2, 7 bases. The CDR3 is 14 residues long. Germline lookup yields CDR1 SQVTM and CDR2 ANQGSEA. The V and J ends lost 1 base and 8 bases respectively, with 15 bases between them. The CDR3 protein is CSVEAPGGADEQFF. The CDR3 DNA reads TGCAGCGTTGAAGCTCCGGGGGGCGCCGATGAGCAGTTCTTC.

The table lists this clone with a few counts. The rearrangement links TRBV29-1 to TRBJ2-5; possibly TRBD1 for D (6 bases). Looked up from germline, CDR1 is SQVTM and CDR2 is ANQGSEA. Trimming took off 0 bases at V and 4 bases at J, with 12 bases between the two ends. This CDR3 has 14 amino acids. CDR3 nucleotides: TGCAGCGTTGAAGATCCGAGAGGGGGAGAGACCCAGTACTTC. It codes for CSVEDPRGGETQYF.

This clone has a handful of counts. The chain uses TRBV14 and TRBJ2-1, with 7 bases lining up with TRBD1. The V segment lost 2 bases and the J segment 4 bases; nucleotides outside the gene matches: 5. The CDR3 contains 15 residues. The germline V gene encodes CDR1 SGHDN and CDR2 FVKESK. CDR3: CASSQPGTAYNEQFF. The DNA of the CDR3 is TGTGCCAGCAGCCAACCCGGGACAGCTTACAATGAGCAGTTCTTC. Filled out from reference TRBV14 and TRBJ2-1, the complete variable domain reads EAGVTQFPSHSVIEKGQTVTLRCDPISGHDNLYWYRRVMGKEIKFLLHFVKESKQDESGMPNNRFLAERTGGTYSTLKVQPAELEDSGVYFCASSQPGTAYNEQFFGPGTRLTVL.